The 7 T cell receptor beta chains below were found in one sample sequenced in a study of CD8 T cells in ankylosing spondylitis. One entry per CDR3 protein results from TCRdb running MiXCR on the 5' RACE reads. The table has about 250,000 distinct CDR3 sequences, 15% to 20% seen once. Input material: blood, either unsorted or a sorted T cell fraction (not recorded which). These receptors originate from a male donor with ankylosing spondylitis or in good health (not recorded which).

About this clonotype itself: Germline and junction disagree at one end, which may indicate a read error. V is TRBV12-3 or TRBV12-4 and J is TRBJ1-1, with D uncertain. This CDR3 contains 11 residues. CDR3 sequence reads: CASSLGGIEAF. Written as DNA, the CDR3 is TGTGCCAGCAGTTTAGGCGGGATAGAGGCGTTT.

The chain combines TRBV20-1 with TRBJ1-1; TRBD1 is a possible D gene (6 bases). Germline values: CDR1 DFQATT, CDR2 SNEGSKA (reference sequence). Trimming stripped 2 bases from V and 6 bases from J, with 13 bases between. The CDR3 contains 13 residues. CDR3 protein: CSARSYGGPEAFF. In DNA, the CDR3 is TGCAGTGCTAGATCCTACGGGGGGCCTGAAGCTTTCTTT.

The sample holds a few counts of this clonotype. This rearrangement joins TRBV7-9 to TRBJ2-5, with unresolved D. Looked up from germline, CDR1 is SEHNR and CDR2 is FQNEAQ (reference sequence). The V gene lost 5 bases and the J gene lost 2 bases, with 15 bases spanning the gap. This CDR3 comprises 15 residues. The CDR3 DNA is TGTGCCAGCAGCCCCCCCTTAACAGAGCAAGAGACCCAGTACTTC. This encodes CASSPPLTEQETQYF.

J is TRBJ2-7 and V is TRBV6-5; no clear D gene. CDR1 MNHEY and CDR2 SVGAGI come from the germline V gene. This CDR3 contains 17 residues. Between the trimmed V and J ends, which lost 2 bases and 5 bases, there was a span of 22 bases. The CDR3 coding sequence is TGTGCCAGCAGTTACCAGGTCGCCGATTGGGGTATGGACGAGCAGTACTTC. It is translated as CASSYQVADWGMDEQYF.

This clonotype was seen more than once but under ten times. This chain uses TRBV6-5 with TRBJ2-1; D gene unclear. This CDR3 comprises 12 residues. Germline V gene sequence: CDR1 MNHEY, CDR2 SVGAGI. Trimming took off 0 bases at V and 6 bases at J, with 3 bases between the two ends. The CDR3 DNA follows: TGTGCCAGCAGTTACTCTCGCAATGAGCAGTTCTTC. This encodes CASSYSRNEQFF.

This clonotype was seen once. The CDR3 bases are TGTGCCAGCCACCGTACCGGGAGGATTTCAGATACGCAGTATTTT. Its translation is CASHRTGRISDTQYF. The V and J genes are TRBV18 and TRBJ2-3, with 7 bases matching TRBD2. CDR1 and CDR2 from the germline V gene are KGHSH and LQKENI. The CDR3 runs 15 residues. The ends lost 8 bases at V and 4 bases at J; junction bases unmatched: 12. Full variable domain (rest looked up from reference TRBV18 and TRBJ2-3): NAGVMQNPRHLVRRRGQEARLRCSPMKGHSHVYWYRQLPEEGLKFMVYLQKENIIDESGMPKERFSAEFPKEGPSILRIQQVVRGDSAAYFCASHRTGRISDTQYFGPGTRLTVL.

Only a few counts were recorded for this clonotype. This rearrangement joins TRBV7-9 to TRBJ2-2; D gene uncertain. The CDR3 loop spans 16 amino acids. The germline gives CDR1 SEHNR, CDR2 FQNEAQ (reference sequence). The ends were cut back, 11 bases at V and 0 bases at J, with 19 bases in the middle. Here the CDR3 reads CAGSQPSLANTGELFF. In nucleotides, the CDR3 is TGTGCCGGCTCACAACCGTCCCTCGCGAACACCGGGGAGCTGTTTTTT.